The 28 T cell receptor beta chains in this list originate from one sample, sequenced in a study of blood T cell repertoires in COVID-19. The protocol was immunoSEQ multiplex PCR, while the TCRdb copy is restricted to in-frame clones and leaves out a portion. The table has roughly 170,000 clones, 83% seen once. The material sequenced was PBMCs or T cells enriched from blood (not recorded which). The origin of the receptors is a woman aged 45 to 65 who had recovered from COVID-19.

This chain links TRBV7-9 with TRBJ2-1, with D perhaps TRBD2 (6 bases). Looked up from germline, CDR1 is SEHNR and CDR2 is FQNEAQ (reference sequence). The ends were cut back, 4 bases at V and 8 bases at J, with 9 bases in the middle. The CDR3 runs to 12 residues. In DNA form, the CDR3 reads TGTGCCAGCAGCTCGGACTATTATGAGCAGTTCTTC. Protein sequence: CASSSDYYEQFF.

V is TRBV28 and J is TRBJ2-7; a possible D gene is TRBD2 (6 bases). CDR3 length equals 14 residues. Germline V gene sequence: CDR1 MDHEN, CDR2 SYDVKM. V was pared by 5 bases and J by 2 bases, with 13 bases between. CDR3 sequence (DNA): TGTGCCAGCAGTATGGGAGGTCCCCCCTACGAGCAGTACGTC. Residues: CASSMGGPPYEQYV.

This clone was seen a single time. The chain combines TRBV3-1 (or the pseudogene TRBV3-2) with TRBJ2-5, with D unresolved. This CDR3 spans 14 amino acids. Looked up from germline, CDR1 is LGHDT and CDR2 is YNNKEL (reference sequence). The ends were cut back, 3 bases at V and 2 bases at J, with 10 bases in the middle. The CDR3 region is CASSHEVLQETQYF. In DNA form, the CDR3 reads TGTGCCAGCAGCCACGAGGTTCTGCAAGAGACCCAGTACTTC.

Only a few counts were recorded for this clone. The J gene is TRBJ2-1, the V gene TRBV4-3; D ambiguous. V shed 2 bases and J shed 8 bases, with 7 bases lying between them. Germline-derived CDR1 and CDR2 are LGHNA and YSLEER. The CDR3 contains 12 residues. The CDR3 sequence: CASSQRFDEQFF. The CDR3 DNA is TGCGCCAGCAGCCAACGTTTTGATGAGCAGTTCTTC.

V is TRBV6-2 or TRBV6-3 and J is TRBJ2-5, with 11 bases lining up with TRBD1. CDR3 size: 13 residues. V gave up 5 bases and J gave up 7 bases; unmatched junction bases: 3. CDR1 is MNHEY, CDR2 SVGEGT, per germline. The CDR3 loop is CASSTGQGGTQYF. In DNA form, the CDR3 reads TGTGCCAGCAGTACGGGACAGGGGGGGACCCAGTACTTC.

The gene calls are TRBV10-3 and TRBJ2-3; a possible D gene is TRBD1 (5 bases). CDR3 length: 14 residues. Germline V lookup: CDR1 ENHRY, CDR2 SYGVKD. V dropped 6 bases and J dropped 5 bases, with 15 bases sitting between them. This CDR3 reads CAIRSIGAQDTQYF. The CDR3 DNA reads TGTGCCATCAGGTCGATTGGGGCCCAAGATACGCAGTATTTT.

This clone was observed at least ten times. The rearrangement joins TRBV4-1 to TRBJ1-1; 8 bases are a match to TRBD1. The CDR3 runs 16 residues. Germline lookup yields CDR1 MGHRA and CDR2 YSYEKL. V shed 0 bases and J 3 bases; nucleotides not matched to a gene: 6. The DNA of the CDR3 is TGCGCCAGCAGCCAAGAGAAGGCAGGGGGCTACACTGAAGCTTTCTTT. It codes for CASSQEKAGGYTEAFF.

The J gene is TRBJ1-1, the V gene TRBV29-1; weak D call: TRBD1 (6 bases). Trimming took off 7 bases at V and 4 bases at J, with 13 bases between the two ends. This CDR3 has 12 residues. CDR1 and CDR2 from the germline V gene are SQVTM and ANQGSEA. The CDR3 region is CSANNRATEAFF. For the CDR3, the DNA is TGCAGCGCCAATAACAGGGCCACTGAAGCTTTCTTT.

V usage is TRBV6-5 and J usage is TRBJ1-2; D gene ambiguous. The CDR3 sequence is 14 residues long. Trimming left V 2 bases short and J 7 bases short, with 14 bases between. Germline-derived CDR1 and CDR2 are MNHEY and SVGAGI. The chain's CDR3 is CASSYLAGAAGYTF. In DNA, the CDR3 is TGTGCCAGCAGTTACCTGGCGGGCGCAGCTGGCTACACCTTC.

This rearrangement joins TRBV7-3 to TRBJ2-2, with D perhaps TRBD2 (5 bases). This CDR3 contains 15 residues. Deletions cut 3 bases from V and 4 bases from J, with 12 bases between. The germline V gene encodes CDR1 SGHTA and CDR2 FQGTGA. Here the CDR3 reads CASSFAGGLTGELFF. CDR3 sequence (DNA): TGTGCCAGCAGCTTCGCGGGCGGGCTCACCGGGGAGCTGTTTTTT.

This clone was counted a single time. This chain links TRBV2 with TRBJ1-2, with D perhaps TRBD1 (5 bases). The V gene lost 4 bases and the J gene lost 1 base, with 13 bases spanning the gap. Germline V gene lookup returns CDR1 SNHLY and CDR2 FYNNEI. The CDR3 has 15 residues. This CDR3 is CASSGGTLVNYGYTF. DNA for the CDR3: TGTGCCAGCAGTGGGGGCACCCTCGTTAACTATGGCTACACCTTC.

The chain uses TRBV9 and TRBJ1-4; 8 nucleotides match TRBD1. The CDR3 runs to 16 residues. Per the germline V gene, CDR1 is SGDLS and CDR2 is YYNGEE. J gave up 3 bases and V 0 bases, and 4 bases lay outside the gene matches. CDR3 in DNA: TGTGCCAGCAGCGTAGGGACAGGGACGCCTAATGAAAAACTGTTTTTT. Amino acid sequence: CASSVGTGTPNEKLFF.

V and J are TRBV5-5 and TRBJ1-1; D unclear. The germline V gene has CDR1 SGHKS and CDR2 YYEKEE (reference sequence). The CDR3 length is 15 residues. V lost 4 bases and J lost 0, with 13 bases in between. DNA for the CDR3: TGTGCCAGCAGCCCTACCGAGGTTATGAACACTGAAGCTTTCTTT. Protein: CASSPTEVMNTEAFF. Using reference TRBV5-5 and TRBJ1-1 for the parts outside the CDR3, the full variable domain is DAGVTQSPTHLIKTRGQQVTLRCSPISGHKSVSWYQQVLGQGPQFIFQYYEKEERGRGNFPDRFSARQFPNYSSELNVNALLLGDSALYLCASSPTEVMNTEAFFGQGTRLTVV.

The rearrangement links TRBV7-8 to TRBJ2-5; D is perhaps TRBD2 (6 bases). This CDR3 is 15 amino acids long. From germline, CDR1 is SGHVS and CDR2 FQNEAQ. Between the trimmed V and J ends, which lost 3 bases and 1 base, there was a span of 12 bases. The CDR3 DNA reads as TGTGCCAGCAGCTTGGGGGGAGGCATCCAAGAGACCCAGTACTTC. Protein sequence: CASSLGGGIQETQYF.

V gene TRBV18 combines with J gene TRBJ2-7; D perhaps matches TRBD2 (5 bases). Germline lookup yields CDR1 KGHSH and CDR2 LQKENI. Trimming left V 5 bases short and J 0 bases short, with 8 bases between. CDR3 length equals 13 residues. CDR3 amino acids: CASSSGVSYEQYV. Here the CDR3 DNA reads TGTGCCAGCTCATCCGGGGTCTCCTACGAGCAGTACGTC.

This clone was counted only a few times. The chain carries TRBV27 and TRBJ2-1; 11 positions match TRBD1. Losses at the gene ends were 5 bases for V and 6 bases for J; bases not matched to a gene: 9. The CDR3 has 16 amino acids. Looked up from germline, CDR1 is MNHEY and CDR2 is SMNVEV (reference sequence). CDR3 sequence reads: CASSPLRDRGINEQFF. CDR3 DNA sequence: TGTGCCAGCAGTCCGCTCCGGGACAGGGGGATCAATGAGCAGTTCTTC.

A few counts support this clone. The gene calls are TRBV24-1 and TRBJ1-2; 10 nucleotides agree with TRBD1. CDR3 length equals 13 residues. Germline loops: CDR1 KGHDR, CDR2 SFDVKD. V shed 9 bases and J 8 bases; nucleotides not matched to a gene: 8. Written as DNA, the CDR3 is TGTGCCACCCGGGACAGGGGATCGAAAGGCTACACCTTC. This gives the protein CATRDRGSKGYTF.

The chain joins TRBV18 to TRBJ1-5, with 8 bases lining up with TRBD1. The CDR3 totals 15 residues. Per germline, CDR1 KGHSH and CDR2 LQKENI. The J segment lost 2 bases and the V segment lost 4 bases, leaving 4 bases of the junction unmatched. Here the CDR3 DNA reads TGTGCCAGCTCACAAGGACAGGGACGCAATCAGCCCCAGCATTTT. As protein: CASSQGQGRNQPQHF.

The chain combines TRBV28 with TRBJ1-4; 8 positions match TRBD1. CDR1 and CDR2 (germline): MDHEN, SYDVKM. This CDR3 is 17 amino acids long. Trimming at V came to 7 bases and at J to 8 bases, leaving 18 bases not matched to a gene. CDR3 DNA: TGTGCCAGCATCAGCAGGGGGCTCCGACAAAGTGAGGAAAAACTGTTTTTT. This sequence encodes CASISRGLRQSEEKLFF.

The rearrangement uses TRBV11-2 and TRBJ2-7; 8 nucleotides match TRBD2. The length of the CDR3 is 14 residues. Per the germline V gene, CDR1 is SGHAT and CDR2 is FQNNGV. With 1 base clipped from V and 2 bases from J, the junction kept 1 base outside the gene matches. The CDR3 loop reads CASSLAGGAYEQYV. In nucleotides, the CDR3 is TGTGCCAGCAGCTTAGCCGGGGGGGCCTACGAGCAGTACGTC.

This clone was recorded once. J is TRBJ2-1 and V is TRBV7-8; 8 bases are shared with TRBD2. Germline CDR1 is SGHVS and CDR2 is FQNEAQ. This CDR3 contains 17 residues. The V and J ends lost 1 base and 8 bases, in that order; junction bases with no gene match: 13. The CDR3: CASSLEGRGVLGYEQFF. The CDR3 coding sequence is TGTGCCAGCAGCTTAGAGGGGCGGGGGGTACTAGGGTATGAGCAGTTCTTC.

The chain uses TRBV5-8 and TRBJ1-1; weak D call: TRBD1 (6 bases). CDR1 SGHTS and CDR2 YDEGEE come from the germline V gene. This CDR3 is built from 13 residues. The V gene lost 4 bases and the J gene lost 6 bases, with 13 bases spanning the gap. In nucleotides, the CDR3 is TGTGCCAGCAGCGGGGGCAGTACGTCTGAAGCTTTCTTT. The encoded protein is CASSGGSTSEAFF.

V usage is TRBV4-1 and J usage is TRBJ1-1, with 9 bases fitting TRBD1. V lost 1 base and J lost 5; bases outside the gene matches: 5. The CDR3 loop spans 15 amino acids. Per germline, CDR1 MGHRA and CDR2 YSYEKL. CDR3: CASSQGTGARTEAFF. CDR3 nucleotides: TGCGCCAGCAGCCAAGGGACAGGGGCGAGGACTGAAGCTTTCTTT.

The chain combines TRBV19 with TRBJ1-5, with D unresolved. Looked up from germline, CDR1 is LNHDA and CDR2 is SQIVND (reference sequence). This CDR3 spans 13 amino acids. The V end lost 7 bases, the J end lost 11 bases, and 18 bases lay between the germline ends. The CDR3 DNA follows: TGTGCCAGTACCGGTCGGCAGCTCGGGGCCCAGCATTTT. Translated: CASTGRQLGAQHF.

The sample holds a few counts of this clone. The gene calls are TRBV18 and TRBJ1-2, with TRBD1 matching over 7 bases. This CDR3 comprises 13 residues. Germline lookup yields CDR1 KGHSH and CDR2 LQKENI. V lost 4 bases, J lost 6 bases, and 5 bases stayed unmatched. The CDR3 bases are TGTGCCAGCTCACGGGGACAGAGGGATGGCTACACCTTC. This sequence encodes CASSRGQRDGYTF.

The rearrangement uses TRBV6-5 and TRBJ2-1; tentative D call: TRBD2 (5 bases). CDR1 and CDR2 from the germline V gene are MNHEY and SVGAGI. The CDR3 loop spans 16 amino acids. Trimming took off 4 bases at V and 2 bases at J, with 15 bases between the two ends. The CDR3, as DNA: TGTGCCAGCAGTTCTGAGACCCCCGGGACCTACAATGAGCAGTTCTTC. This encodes CASSSETPGTYNEQFF.

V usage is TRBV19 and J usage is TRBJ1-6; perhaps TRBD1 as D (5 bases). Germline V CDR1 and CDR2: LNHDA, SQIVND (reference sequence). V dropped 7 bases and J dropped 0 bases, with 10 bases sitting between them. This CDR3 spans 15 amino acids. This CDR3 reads CASTRGGSYNSPLHF. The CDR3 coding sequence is TGTGCCAGTACCCGGGGGGGCTCCTATAATTCACCCCTCCACTTT.

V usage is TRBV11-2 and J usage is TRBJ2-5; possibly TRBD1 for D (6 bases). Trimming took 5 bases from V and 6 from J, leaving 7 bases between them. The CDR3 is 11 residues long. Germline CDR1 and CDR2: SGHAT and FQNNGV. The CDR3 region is CASSQGQTQYF. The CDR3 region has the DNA TGTGCCAGCAGCCAGGGGCAGACCCAGTACTTC.